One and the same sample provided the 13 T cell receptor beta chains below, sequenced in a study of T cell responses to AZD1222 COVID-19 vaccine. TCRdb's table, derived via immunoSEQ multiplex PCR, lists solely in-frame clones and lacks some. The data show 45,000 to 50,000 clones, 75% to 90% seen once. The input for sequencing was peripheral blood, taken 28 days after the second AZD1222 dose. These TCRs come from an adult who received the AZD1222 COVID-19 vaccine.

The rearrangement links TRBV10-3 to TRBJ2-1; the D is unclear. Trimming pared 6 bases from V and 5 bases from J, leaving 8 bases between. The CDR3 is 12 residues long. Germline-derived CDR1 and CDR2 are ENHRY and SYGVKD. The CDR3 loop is CAISKGNNEQFF. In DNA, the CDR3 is TGTGCCATCAGCAAAGGGAACAATGAGCAGTTCTTC.

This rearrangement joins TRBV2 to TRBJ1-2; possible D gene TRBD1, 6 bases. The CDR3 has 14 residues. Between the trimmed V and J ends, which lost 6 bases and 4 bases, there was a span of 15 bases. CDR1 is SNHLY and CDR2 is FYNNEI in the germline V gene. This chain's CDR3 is CASRGGTEGYGYTF. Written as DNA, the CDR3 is TGTGCCAGCAGGGGGGGCACTGAGGGCTATGGCTACACCTTC.

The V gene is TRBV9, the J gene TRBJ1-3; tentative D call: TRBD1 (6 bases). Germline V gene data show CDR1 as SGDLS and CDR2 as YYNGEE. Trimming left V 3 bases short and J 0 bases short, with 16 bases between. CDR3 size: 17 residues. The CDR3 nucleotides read TGTGCCAGCAGCGCCGAGTCAGGGGTTAGCTCTGGAAACACCATATATTTT. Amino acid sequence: CASSAESGVSSGNTIYF.

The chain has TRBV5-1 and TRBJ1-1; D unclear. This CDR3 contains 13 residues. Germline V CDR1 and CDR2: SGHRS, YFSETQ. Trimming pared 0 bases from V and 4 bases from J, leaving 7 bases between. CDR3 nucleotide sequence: TGCGCCAGCAGCTTGGATGGCGGCACTGAAGCTTTCTTT. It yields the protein CASSLDGGTEAFF.

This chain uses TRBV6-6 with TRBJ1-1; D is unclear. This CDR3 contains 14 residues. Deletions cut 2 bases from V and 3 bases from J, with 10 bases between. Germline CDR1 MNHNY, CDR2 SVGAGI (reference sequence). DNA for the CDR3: TGTGCCAGCAGTTACCCCGGTAAGCACACTGAAGCTTTCTTT. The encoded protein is CASSYPGKHTEAFF.

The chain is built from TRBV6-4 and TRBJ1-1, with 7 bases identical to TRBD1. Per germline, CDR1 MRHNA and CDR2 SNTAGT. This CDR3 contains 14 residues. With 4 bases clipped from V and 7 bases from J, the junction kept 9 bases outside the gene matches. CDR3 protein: CASSATGSTGEAFF. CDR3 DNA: TGTGCCAGCAGTGCGACAGGGAGTACGGGTGAAGCTTTCTTT.

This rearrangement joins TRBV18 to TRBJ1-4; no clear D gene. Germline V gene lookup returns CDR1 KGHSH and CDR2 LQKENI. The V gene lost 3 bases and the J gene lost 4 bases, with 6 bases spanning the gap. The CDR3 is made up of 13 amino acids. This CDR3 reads CASSPERNEKLFF. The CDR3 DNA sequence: TGTGCCAGCTCACCCGAACGTAATGAAAAACTGTTTTTT. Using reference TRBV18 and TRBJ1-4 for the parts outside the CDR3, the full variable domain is NAGVMQNPRHLVRRRGQEARLRCSPMKGHSHVYWYRQLPEEGLKFMVYLQKENIIDESGMPKERFSAEFPKEGPSILRIQQVVRGDSAAYFCASSPERNEKLFFGSGTQLSVL.

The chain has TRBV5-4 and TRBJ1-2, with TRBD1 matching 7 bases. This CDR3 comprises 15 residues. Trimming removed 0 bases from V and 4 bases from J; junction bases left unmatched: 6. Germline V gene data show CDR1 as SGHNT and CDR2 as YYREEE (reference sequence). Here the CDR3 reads CASSLAQGDLYGYTF. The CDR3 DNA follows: TGTGCCAGCAGCTTGGCGCAGGGGGATCTCTATGGCTACACCTTC.

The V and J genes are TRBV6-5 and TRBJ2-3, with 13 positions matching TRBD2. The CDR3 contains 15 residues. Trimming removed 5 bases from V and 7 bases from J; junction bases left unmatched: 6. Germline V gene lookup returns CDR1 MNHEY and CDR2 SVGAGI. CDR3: CASSHTSGGANTQYF. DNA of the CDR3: TGTGCCAGCAGTCACACTAGCGGGGGGGCTAATACGCAGTATTTT.

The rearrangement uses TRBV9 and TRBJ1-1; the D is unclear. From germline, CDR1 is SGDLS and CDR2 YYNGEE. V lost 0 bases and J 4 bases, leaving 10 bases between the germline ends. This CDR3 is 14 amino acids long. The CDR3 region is CASSVVSQITEAFF. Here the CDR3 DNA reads TGTGCCAGCAGCGTAGTCAGTCAGATCACTGAAGCTTTCTTT.

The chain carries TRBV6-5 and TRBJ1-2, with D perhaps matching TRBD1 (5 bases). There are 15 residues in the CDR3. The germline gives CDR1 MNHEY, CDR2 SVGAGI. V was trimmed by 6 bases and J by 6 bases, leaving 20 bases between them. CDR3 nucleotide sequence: TGTGCCAGCAGATACCCGATCGAGGGACGCCATGGCTACACCTTC. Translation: CASRYPIEGRHGYTF.

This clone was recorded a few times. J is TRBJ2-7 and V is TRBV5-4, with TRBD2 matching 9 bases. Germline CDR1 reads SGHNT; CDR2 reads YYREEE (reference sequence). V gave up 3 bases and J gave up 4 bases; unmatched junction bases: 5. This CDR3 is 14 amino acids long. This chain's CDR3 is CASSSGLAGYEQYF. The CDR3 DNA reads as TGTGCCAGCAGCTCGGGACTAGCAGGGTACGAGCAGTACTTC.

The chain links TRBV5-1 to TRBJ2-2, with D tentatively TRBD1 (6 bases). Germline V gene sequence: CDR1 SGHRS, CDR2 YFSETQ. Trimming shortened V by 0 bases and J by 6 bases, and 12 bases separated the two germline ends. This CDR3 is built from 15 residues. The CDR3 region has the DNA TGCGCCAGCAGCTTGGGACAGGTGGGGGCCGGGGAGCTGTTTTTT. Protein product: CASSLGQVGAGELFF.